The 17 T cell receptor beta chains given below trace back to one sample, sequenced in a study of T cell responses to AZD1222 COVID-19 vaccine. The method was immunoSEQ multiplex PCR; TCRdb's version includes in-frame clones alone and lacks a portion of them. The table has 130,000 to 150,000 clones, 90% seen once; the top ten hold around 3.6%. The sample here was peripheral blood, taken on day 0 of AZD1222 vaccination. These receptors came from an adult in good health.

The chain employs TRBV19 and TRBJ2-6; a weak D match, TRBD2 (6 bases). With 4 bases removed from V and 2 bases from J, the gap between germline ends came to 6 bases. The CDR3 loop spans 14 amino acids. Germline V CDR1 and CDR2: LNHDA, SQIVND (reference sequence). This CDR3 reads CASSTGAGANVLTF. Here the CDR3 DNA reads TGTGCCAGTAGTACGGGGGCTGGGGCCAACGTCCTGACTTTC.

Comment on this clone: Other DNA sequences from this sample encode an identical CDR3 as well. The chain uses TRBV7-8 and TRBJ1-2; D unclear. This CDR3 region has 13 residues. Germline assignment: CDR1 SGHVS and CDR2 FQNEAQ. V was trimmed by 5 bases and J by 5 bases, leaving 12 bases between them. The CDR3 DNA follows: TGTGCCAGCAGCCCCACTCGTGGGTATGGCTACACCTTC. As protein: CASSPTRGYGYTF.

Only one count was recorded for this clone. J is TRBJ1-2 and V is TRBV3-1 (or the pseudogene TRBV3-2), with 12 bases that match TRBD1. The germline V gene has CDR1 LGHDT and CDR2 YNNKEL (reference sequence). The CDR3 spans 17 residues. Losses at the gene ends were 0 bases for V and 4 bases for J; bases not matched to a gene: 6. In DNA form, the CDR3 reads TGTGCCAGCAGCCAAGAGGGACAGGGGGCCCTAATCTATGGCTACACCTTC. Protein product: CASSQEGQGALIYGYTF.

The chain carries TRBV2 and TRBJ2-3; D not resolved. V was shortened by 4 bases and J by 2 bases, with 10 bases between the two germline ends. Germline CDR1 and CDR2: SNHLY and FYNNEI. This CDR3 contains 14 residues. DNA for the CDR3: TGTGCCAGCAGTGTTTCTCCCTCCACAGATACGCAGTATTTT. Its protein product is CASSVSPSTDTQYF. Full variable domain (rest looked up from reference TRBV2 and TRBJ2-3): EPEVTQTPSHQVTQMGQEVILRCVPISNHLYFYWYRQILGQKVEFLVSFYNNEISEKSEIFDDQFSVERPDGSNFTLKIRSTKLEDSAMYFCASSVSPSTDTQYFGPGTRLTVL.

The chain employs TRBV9 and TRBJ1-2, with TRBD1 identical over 7 bases. Germline V gives CDR1 SGDLS, CDR2 YYNGEE. There are 14 residues in the CDR3. Trimming at V came to 3 bases and at J to 4 bases, leaving 6 bases not matched to a gene. The CDR3 region has the DNA TGTGCCAGCAGCGACACAGGGGACAGCTATGGCTACACCTTC. The encoded protein is CASSDTGDSYGYTF.

This clone was seen only a few times. The V call is TRBV4-1, the J call TRBJ1-6, with D unresolved. The V end lost 1 base, the J end lost 6 bases, and 7 bases lay between the germline ends. CDR1 and CDR2 (germline): MGHRA, YSYEKL. The CDR3 spans 14 residues. The CDR3 nucleotides are TGCGCCAGCAGCCAAGGAAACCCTAATTCACCCCTCCACTTT. Residues: CASSQGNPNSPLHF.

The chain couples TRBV5-1 to TRBJ1-5, with TRBD1 matching over 11 bases. The CDR3 is 18 amino acids. The J segment lost 0 bases and the V segment lost 3 bases, leaving 8 bases of the junction unmatched. CDR1 is SGHRS and CDR2 is YFSETQ in the germline V gene. CDR3 DNA: TGCGCCAGCAGCTCGGGACAGGGGGAATCTTATAGCAATCAGCCCCAGCATTTT. This sequence encodes CASSSGQGESYSNQPQHF.

The rearrangement joins TRBV19 to TRBJ2-5; tentative D call: TRBD2 (8 bases). CDR1 is LNHDA, CDR2 SQIVND, per germline (reference sequence). The CDR3 consists of 16 residues. V lost 4 bases to trimming and J lost 2 bases, with 17 bases between them. The CDR3 region is CASSTDRAGGQETQYF. The DNA for the CDR3 is TGTGCCAGTAGTACAGACAGGGCGGGGGGTCAAGAGACCCAGTACTTC.

The chain joins TRBV7-6 to TRBJ2-3; D tentatively fits TRBD1 or TRBD2 (5 bases each). CDR1 is SGHVS, CDR2 FNYEAQ, per germline. V lost 5 bases and J 3 bases, leaving 21 bases between the germline ends. The CDR3 is 17 amino acids. The DNA of the CDR3 is TGTGCCAGCAGCCTCTACGAGGGTCAGGGTTGGACAGATACGCAGTATTTT. This encodes CASSLYEGQGWTDTQYF.

The chain uses TRBV10-3 and TRBJ1-4; TRBD1 might be the D (5 bases). This CDR3 has 14 amino acids. Germline V gene data show CDR1 as ENHRY and CDR2 as SYGVKD. Trimming shortened V by 3 bases and J by 7 bases, and 12 bases separated the two germline ends. The CDR3 DNA is TGTGCCATCAGTGAACAGGTGTTGGGTGAAAAACTGTTTTTT. It translates to CAISEQVLGEKLFF.

The chain has TRBV30 and TRBJ2-2; the D is unclear. Per germline, CDR1 GTSNPN and CDR2 SVGIG (reference sequence). The ends were cut back, 4 bases at V and 6 bases at J, with 15 bases in the middle. CDR3 length: 14 amino acids. The CDR3 region has the DNA TGTGCCTGGAACGAGATGTCGGACGCCGGGGAGCTGTTTTTT. Amino acid sequence: CAWNEMSDAGELFF.

To note about this clone: Other DNA sequences from this sample encode an identical CDR3 as well. V is TRBV3-1 (or the pseudogene TRBV3-2) and J is TRBJ2-2; no clear D. The CDR3 sequence is 13 residues long. Germline loops: CDR1 LGHDT, CDR2 YNNKEL (reference sequence). V was pared by 1 base and J by 5 bases, with 5 bases between. The CDR3 sequence: CASSQASTGELFF. The CDR3 nucleotides read TGTGCCAGCAGCCAAGCTAGTACCGGGGAGCTGTTTTTT.

The genes are TRBV4-3 and TRBJ1-3; 8 bases fit TRBD1. The CDR3 consists of 14 residues. Trimming took 5 bases from V and 4 from J; bases not matched to a gene: 4. Germline V CDR1 and CDR2: LGHNA, YSLEER. For the CDR3, the DNA is TGCGCCAGCAGCGACAGGGGCGTGGGAAACACCATATATTTT. Translated, it gives CASSDRGVGNTIYF.

This chain links TRBV6-1 with TRBJ1-3, with D possibly matching TRBD1 (5 bases). The ends were cut back, 2 bases at V and 1 base at J, with 9 bases in the middle. The germline V gene encodes CDR1 MNHNS and CDR2 SASEGT. The CDR3 covers 15 residues. The CDR3 is CASSERGRSGNTIYF. The CDR3 DNA follows: TGTGCCAGCAGTGAAAGGGGCCGGTCTGGAAACACCATATATTTT.

The chain recombines TRBV12-3 or TRBV12-4 with TRBJ2-5, with 7 bases lining up with TRBD1. V trimming: 6 bases; J trimming: 5 bases; junction bases outside the gene matches: 6. The CDR3 extends over 13 amino acids. This chain's CDR3 is CASRGQVKETQYF. As DNA, the CDR3 is TGTGCCAGCAGAGGACAGGTTAAGGAGACCCAGTACTTC.

The rearrangement uses TRBV10-1 and TRBJ2-2, with 11 bases that match TRBD2. Germline values: CDR1 WNHNN, CDR2 SYGVQD (reference sequence). The length of the CDR3 is 17 residues. V was clipped by 3 bases and J by 1 base; unmatched bases: 4. CDR3 amino acids: CASSDLLAGGNTGELFF. In nucleotides, the CDR3 is TGCGCCAGCAGTGATTTGCTAGCGGGAGGGAACACCGGGGAGCTGTTTTTT.

V gene TRBV7-3 combines with J gene TRBJ2-7; no definite D call. There are 13 residues in the CDR3. V gave up 3 bases and J gave up 3 bases, with 9 bases separating them. CDR1 and CDR2 (germline): SGHTA, FQGTGA. The CDR3 sequence is CASSFRAGYEQYF. CDR3 sequence (DNA): TGTGCCAGCAGCTTTAGGGCTGGCTACGAGCAGTACTTC.